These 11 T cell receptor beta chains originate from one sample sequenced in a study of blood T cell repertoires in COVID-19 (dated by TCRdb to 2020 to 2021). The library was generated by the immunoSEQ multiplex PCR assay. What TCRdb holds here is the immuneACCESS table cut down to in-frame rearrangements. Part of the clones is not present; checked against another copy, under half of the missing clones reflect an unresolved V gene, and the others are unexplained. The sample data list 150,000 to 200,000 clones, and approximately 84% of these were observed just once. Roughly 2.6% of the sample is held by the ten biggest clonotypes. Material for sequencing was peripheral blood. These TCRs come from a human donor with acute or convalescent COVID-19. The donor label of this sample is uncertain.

CDR3 nucleotide sequence: TGTGCCAGCAGCAGACTAGCGGGAGGGCCGGATGAGCAGTACTTC. Translated: CASSRLAGGPDEQYF. V and J are TRBV7-9 and TRBJ2-7, with 14 bases identical to TRBD2. The CDR3 covers 15 residues. After removal of 5 bases from V and 7 bases from J, the junction contained 7 bases not matched to a gene. Looked up from germline, CDR1 is SEHNR and CDR2 is FQNEAQ (reference sequence). The variable domain in full, completed from reference TRBV7-9 and TRBJ2-7, reads DTGVSQNPRHKITKRGQNVTFRCDPISEHNRLYWYRQTLGQGPEFLTYFQNEAQLEKSRLLSDRFSAERPKGSFSTLEIQRTEQGDSAMYLCASSRLAGGPDEQYFGPGTRLTVT.

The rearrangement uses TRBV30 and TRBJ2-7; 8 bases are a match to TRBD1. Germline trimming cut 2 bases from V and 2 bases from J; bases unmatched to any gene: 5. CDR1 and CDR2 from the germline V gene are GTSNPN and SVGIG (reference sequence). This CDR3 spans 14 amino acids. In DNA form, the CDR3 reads TGTGCCTGGAGTCCCGACAGGGGAGCCTACGAGCAGTACTTC. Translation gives CAWSPDRGAYEQYF. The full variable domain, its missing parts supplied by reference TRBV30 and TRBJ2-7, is SQTIHQWPATLVQPVGSPLSLECTVEGTSNPNLYWYRQAAGRGLQLLFYSVGIGQISSEVPQNLSASRPQDRQFILSSKKLLLSDSGFYLCAWSPDRGAYEQYFGPGTRLTVT.

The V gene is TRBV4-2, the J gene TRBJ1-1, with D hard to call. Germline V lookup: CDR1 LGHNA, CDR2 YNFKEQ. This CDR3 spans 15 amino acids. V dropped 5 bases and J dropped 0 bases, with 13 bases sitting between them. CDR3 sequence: CASSSIASMNTEAFF. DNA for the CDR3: TGTGCCAGCAGCTCGATAGCCAGTATGAACACTGAAGCTTTCTTT.

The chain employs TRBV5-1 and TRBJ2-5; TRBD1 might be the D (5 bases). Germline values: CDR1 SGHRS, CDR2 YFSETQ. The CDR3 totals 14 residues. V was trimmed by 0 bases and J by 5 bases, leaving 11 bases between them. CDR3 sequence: CASSLEGNKETQYF. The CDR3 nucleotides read TGCGCCAGCAGCTTGGAGGGGAATAAGGAGACCCAGTACTTC.

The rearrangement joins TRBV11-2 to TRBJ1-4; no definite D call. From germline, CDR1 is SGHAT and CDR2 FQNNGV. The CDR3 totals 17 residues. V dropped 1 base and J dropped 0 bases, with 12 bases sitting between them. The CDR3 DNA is TGTGCCAGCAGCTTAGCTCCAGTGGCTGCAACTAATGAAAAACTGTTTTTT. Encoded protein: CASSLAPVAATNEKLFF.

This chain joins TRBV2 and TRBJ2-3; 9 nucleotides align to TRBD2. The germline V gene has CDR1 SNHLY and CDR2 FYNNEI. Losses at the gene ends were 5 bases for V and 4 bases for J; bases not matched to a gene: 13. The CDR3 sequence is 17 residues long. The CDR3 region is CASSPGTSSRRADTQYF. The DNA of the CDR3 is TGTGCCAGCAGTCCCGGGACTAGCTCCAGACGGGCAGATACGCAGTATTTT.

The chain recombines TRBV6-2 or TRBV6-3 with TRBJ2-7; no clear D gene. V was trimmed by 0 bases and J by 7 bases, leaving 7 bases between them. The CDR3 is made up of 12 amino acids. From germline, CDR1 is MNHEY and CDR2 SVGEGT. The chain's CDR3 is CASSYSLREQYF. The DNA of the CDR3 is TGTGCCAGCAGTTACTCCCTCCGGGAGCAGTACTTC.

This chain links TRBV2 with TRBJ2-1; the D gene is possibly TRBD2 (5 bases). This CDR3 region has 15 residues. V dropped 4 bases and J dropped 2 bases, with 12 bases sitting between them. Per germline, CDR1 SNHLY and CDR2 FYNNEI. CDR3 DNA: TGTGCCAGCAGTGGCCGGGGAAGCGCCTACAATGAGCAGTTCTTC. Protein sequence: CASSGRGSAYNEQFF.

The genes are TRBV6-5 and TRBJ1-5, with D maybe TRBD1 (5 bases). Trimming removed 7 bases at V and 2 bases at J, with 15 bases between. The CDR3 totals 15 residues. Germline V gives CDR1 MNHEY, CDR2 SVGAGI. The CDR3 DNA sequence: TGTGCCAGCAATACCAGGGAAGGCGGCAATCAGCCCCAGCATTTT. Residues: CASNTREGGNQPQHF.

The CDR3: CASSYANSDRAYGYTF. In DNA, the CDR3 is TGTGCCAGCAGTTACGCGAATAGTGACAGGGCCTATGGCTACACCTTC. The chain is built from TRBV6-2 or TRBV6-3 and TRBJ1-2, with 7 bases matching TRBD1. The CDR3 consists of 16 residues. The germline V gene has CDR1 MNHEY and CDR2 SVGEGT. V lost 2 bases and J lost 4; bases outside the gene matches: 10.

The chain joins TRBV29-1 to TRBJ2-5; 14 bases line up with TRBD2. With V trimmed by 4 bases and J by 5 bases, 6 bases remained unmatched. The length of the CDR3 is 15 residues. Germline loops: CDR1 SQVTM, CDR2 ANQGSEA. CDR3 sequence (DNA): TGCAGCGTTGGCGGGACTAGCGGGAGATGGGAGACCCAGTACTTC. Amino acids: CSVGGTSGRWETQYF.